This T cell receptor (beta chain) came from a study of T-cell reconstitution after alpha-beta-depleted transplantation in children. The CDR3 runs 15 residues. V lost 3 bases to trimming and J lost 0 bases, with 11 bases between them. Germline CDR1 and CDR2: SEHNR and FQNEAQ (reference sequence). This clonotype turned up a few times. Unique molecular identifiers were used in preparing the TCRbeta library. TCRdb used MiXCR to reprocess the PCR reads, holding one entry per CDR3 protein. The sample contains 640,000 or so distinct CDR3 sequences, roughly 17% of which appear only once. The V call is TRBV7-9, the J call TRBJ1-1; D gene ambiguous. The sequence was obtained from a human donor who donated a stem cell graft to a child with acute myeloid leukemia. Sequencing used PBMCs from the stem cell graft donor, obtained from the stem cell graft. CDR3 protein: CASSFRALMNTEAFF. Here the CDR3 DNA reads TGTGCCAGCAGCTTCCGGGCGCTCATGAACACTGAAGCTTTCTTT.